One TCR beta chain is described in this entry. This entry is derived from a study of blood T cell repertoires in COVID-19. Study-wide background: T cells, B-cell-depleted T cells, or PBMCs supplied cDNA or gDNA.

Sequencing used immunoSEQ multiplex PCR; TCRdb keeps in-frame clones, though not all of them. The sample records about 110,000 clones, roughly nine tenths being singletons. The source material was peripheral blood. The receptor comes from a human donor in a cohort sampled during active COVID-19.

CDR3: CASSSVKGSGGTQETQYF. For the CDR3, the DNA is TGTGCCAGCAGCTCAGTTAAGGGAAGCGGGGGGACTCAAGAGACCCAGTACTTC. The chain employs TRBV5-6 and TRBJ2-5, with 9 bases matching TRBD2. The CDR3 has 18 amino acids. Germline V lookup: CDR1 SGHDT, CDR2 YYEEEE. The V segment lost 3 bases and the J segment 2 bases; nucleotides outside the gene matches: 14.